The 23 T cell receptor beta chains in this list originate from one sample, sequenced in a study of T cell responses to AZD1222 COVID-19 vaccine. Clones were sequenced by immunoSEQ multiplex PCR, and TCRdb holds only the in-frame ones, with some missing. The data hold 100,000 to 150,000 clones, with approximately 89% observed a single time. The sequenced sample was peripheral blood, obtained 28 days after the second AZD1222 dose. The receptors originated from an adult who received the AZD1222 COVID-19 vaccine.

The chain combines TRBV28 with TRBJ1-4; a possible D gene is TRBD1 (6 bases). The CDR3 covers 15 residues. Trimming removed 6 bases from V and 7 bases from J, with 18 bases in between. Per the germline V gene, CDR1 is MDHEN and CDR2 is SYDVKM. In DNA, the CDR3 is TGTGCCAGCAGAGTCTCAGGGGTAGGGAGTGAAAAACTGTTTTTT. As protein: CASRVSGVGSEKLFF.

The chain uses TRBV7-9 and TRBJ1-1; no reliable D call. CDR1 SEHNR and CDR2 FQNEAQ come from the germline V gene (reference sequence). The germline V and J ends were trimmed by 1 base and 4 bases, with 7 bases remaining between them. This CDR3 has 13 amino acids. The DNA for the CDR3 is TGTGCCAGCAGCTTAGTCTCACTCACTGAAGCTTTCTTT. Translated, it gives CASSLVSLTEAFF.

This chain connects TRBV10-1 to TRBJ2-1; 12 positions match TRBD2. The V gene end was trimmed by 2 bases and the J gene end by 6 bases; junction bases not matched to a gene: 11. CDR3 size: 18 residues. The germline V gene has CDR1 WNHNN and CDR2 SYGVQD (reference sequence). This CDR3 reads CASSEATSGGTACNEQFF. The DNA for the CDR3 is TGCGCCAGCAGTGAGGCCACTAGCGGGGGGACTGCCTGCAATGAGCAGTTCTTC.

The gene calls are TRBV6-5 and TRBJ2-7; 7 nucleotides align to TRBD2. V was pared by 0 bases and J by 3 bases, with 5 bases of the junction left unmatched. Germline V gives CDR1 MNHEY, CDR2 SVGAGI. The CDR3 is 15 residues long. The DNA for the CDR3 is TGTGCCAGCAGTTACTCGTCATGGGAGGGCTACGAGCAGTACTTC. As protein: CASSYSSWEGYEQYF.

The chain links TRBV5-4 to TRBJ1-4, with D possibly being TRBD1 (5 bases). Germline CDR1 SGHNT, CDR2 YYREEE (reference sequence). This CDR3 spans 14 amino acids. V lost 0 bases to trimming and J lost 5 bases, with 8 bases between them. CDR3 sequence (DNA): TGTGCCAGCAGCTTGGAGGGGCTAAATGAAAAACTGTTTTTT. It yields the protein CASSLEGLNEKLFF.

The chain couples TRBV10-3 to TRBJ1-1; 8 bases are shared with TRBD1. CDR3 length: 13 amino acids. Germline V gene lookup returns CDR1 ENHRY and CDR2 SYGVKD. V gave up 6 bases and J gave up 7 bases; unmatched junction bases: 7. CDR3 in DNA: TGTGCCATCAGGACAGGGGACGGTGGTGAAGCTTTCTTT. Amino acid sequence: CAIRTGDGGEAFF.

The chain has TRBV7-3 and TRBJ1-3, with D uncertain. V lost 8 bases to trimming and J lost 8 bases, with 13 bases between them. The CDR3 consists of 12 residues. CDR1 is SGHTA and CDR2 is FQGTGA in the germline V gene. CDR3 amino acids: CASHPTPDTIYF. The DNA for the CDR3 is TGTGCCAGCCACCCCACCCCGGACACCATATATTTT.

The V gene is TRBV28, the J gene TRBJ2-5; possible D gene TRBD2, 7 bases. Per the germline V gene, CDR1 is MDHEN and CDR2 is SYDVKM. V was shortened by 8 bases and J by 1 base, with 14 bases between the two germline ends. The CDR3 is 14 amino acids. CDR3 DNA: TGTGCCAGCTCGCCCGGGGGGCCCCAAGAGACCCAGTACTTC. It specifies CASSPGGPQETQYF.

CDR3 protein: CASSLGAGSSYEQYF. CDR3 sequence (DNA): TGTGCCAGCAGTCTAGGGGCAGGGAGCTCCTACGAGCAGTACTTC. The chain recombines TRBV25-1 with TRBJ2-7, with D perhaps matching TRBD1 or TRBD2 (5 bases each). Germline loops: CDR1 MGHDK, CDR2 SYGVNS. This CDR3 has 15 amino acids. Trimming cost V 5 bases and J 0 bases, with 14 bases left between them.

The chain has TRBV5-1 and TRBJ1-1; D uncertain. The V end was cut by 0 bases, the J end by 4 bases, with 10 bases between. CDR1 is SGHRS, CDR2 YFSETQ, per germline. This CDR3 spans 14 amino acids. The CDR3 is CASSLEAIGTEAFF. CDR3 in DNA: TGCGCCAGCAGCTTGGAGGCCATAGGCACTGAAGCTTTCTTT.

The J gene is TRBJ1-5, the V gene TRBV7-2; D uncertain. Germline loops: CDR1 SGHTA, CDR2 FQGNSA. Trimming removed 3 bases from V and 0 bases from J, with 6 bases in between. The CDR3 has 14 amino acids. CDR3 sequence (DNA): TGTGCCAGCAGCTTCGCGGGTAGCAATCAGCCCCAGCATTTT. Its protein product is CASSFAGSNQPQHF.

The V and J genes are TRBV3-1 (or the pseudogene TRBV3-2) and TRBJ1-1; possibly TRBD1 for D (5 bases). The CDR3 length is 11 residues. The V end lost 7 bases, the J end lost 6 bases, and 9 bases lay between the germline ends. Germline V lookup: CDR1 LGHDT, CDR2 YNNKEL (reference sequence). The CDR3, as DNA: TGTGCCAGCAAAGGGGTGGCTGAAGCTTTCTTT. This gives the protein CASKGVAEAFF.

The J gene is TRBJ2-1, the V gene TRBV30; D not resolved. V lost 4 bases to trimming and J lost 6 bases, with 13 bases between them. The CDR3 spans 13 residues. Germline V gene data show CDR1 as GTSNPN and CDR2 as SVGIG (reference sequence). The DNA of the CDR3 is TGTGCCTGGACGAGCTTAGGACGCAATGAGCAGTTCTTC. The encoded protein is CAWTSLGRNEQFF.

The V and J genes are TRBV2 and TRBJ2-7, with 7 bases identical to TRBD2. With 2 bases clipped from V and 7 bases from J, the junction kept 14 bases outside the gene matches. CDR1 and CDR2 from the germline V gene are SNHLY and FYNNEI. This CDR3 is 16 amino acids long. DNA for the CDR3: TGTGCCAGCAGTGAAACCCGGGTCCTGGGAGGGAGTGAGCAGTACTTC. The encoded protein is CASSETRVLGGSEQYF. The full variable domain, in which reference TRBV2 and TRBJ2-7 provide the parts outside the CDR3, is EPEVTQTPSHQVTQMGQEVILRCVPISNHLYFYWYRQILGQKVEFLVSFYNNEISEKSEIFDDQFSVERPDGSNFTLKIRSTKLEDSAMYFCASSETRVLGGSEQYFGPGTRLTVT.

This rearrangement joins TRBV30 to TRBJ2-1; tentatively, D is TRBD2 (6 bases). V was trimmed by 0 bases and J by 4 bases, leaving 13 bases between them. This CDR3 comprises 15 residues. The germline V gene encodes CDR1 GTSNPN and CDR2 SVGIG (reference sequence). The CDR3 region has the DNA TGTGCCTGGAGTGTACGTTCGGGGGAGTACAATGAGCAGTTCTTC. Translating gives CAWSVRSGEYNEQFF.

The chain employs TRBV11-3 and TRBJ2-3; D possibly matches TRBD1 or TRBD2 (5 bases each). Germline V CDR1 and CDR2: SGHNT, YENEEA. V gave up 3 bases and J gave up 8 bases, with 12 bases separating them. The CDR3 sequence is 13 residues long. CDR3: CASSFYGDRTQYF. DNA for the CDR3: TGTGCCAGCAGCTTCTACGGGGACCGTACGCAGTATTTT.

V gene TRBV7-9 combines with J gene TRBJ2-5; D is undetermined. The V end lost 4 bases, the J end lost 2 bases, and 11 bases lay between the germline ends. The germline gives CDR1 SEHNR, CDR2 FQNEAQ (reference sequence). This CDR3 is 14 amino acids long. CDR3 sequence: CASSWDSFQETQYF. For the CDR3, the DNA is TGTGCCAGCAGCTGGGATTCCTTTCAAGAGACCCAGTACTTC.

The chain uses TRBV10-3 and TRBJ2-3, with 11 bases matching TRBD2. This CDR3 is 17 amino acids long. Unmatched junction bases numbered 8, after V lost 1 base and J lost 5 bases. CDR1 is ENHRY, CDR2 SYGVKD, per germline. The CDR3 nucleotides read TGTGCCATCAGTGAGTGGGGTAGCGGGGGGGCCCGAGATACGCAGTATTTT. This codes for CAISEWGSGGARDTQYF.

The chain employs TRBV11-1 and TRBJ1-6; a weak D match, TRBD1 (5 bases). The CDR3 runs to 15 residues. V lost 6 bases, J lost 7 bases, and 16 bases lay in between. The germline gives CDR1 SGHAT, CDR2 FQDESV (reference sequence). The CDR3 loop reads CASRPWGDVNSPLHF. CDR3 in DNA: TGTGCCAGCAGGCCGTGGGGGGACGTGAATTCACCCCTCCACTTT.

V gene TRBV7-9 combines with J gene TRBJ1-4, with 7 nucleotides matching TRBD1. The germline V gene encodes CDR1 SEHNR and CDR2 FQNEAQ (reference sequence). The V segment lost 4 bases and the J segment 7 bases; nucleotides outside the gene matches: 9. The CDR3 loop spans 15 amino acids. CDR3 sequence reads: CASSSDRASGEKLFF. The CDR3, as DNA: TGTGCCAGCAGCTCCGACAGGGCTTCGGGTGAAAAACTGTTTTTT.

The V call is TRBV19, the J call TRBJ1-2; 8 positions agree with TRBD1. Germline values: CDR1 LNHDA, CDR2 SQIVND (reference sequence). The CDR3 loop spans 16 amino acids. V was clipped by 7 bases and J by 2 bases; unmatched bases: 12. The CDR3 reads CASNGQGRSLNYGYTF. CDR3 nucleotides: TGTGCCAGTAACGGACAGGGACGGAGCTTAAACTATGGCTACACCTTC.

The J gene is TRBJ1-1, the V gene TRBV28; unclear D gene. Germline V gene data show CDR1 as MDHEN and CDR2 as SYDVKM. The CDR3 extends over 14 amino acids. Trimming took 3 bases from V and 0 from J, leaving 8 bases between them. The CDR3 reads CASSFYSLNTEAFF. The CDR3 bases are TGTGCCAGCAGTTTCTATAGCCTGAACACTGAAGCTTTCTTT.

The J gene is TRBJ2-7, the V gene TRBV12-3 or TRBV12-4, with D possibly TRBD1 on 6 matching bases. This CDR3 has 13 residues. The V and J ends lost 5 bases and 9 bases respectively, with 17 bases between them. CDR3 DNA: TGTGCCAGCAGTGGAAGGGGGACCGGGTGGCAGTACTTC. Translated: CASSGRGTGWQYF.